The clone carrying this TCR beta chain has more than one count but fewer than ten. The antigen remains undetermined. Gene names refer to mouse genes. The DNA ends 1 residue before the CDR3 does, and the rest of the CDR3 is filled in from the germline J gene. As to time point: mouse harvest day 7 after allogeneic transplant. Each mouse received 10^7 T-cell-depleted marrow cells plus 10^6 splenic CD5+ T cells by tail vein. This mouse GVHD model was MHC-mismatched B6 to BALB/c, profiled day 7 or 14. The sample comes from a study of tissue T cells after allogeneic stem cell transplantation. The study, taken as a whole, reports: Within patients, tissue anatomy strongly shaped TCR repertoire composition. Shared clones across patients were few; motif clustering revealed tissue-specific shared signatures. Blood and spleen captured only part of the tissue TCR repertoire.

Here immunoSEQ multiplex PCR was the method, and the copy in TCRdb shows in-frame clones only, minus some. The table shows approximately 11,000 clones, with 35% to 40% occurring only once. Trimming cost V 2 bases and J 3 bases; bases outside gene matches: 3. CDR1 and CDR2 (germline): FNHDT, SITEND (reference sequence). The CDR3 spans 15 residues. The receptor's source is a female BALB/c mouse given C57BL/6 T cells with graft-versus-host disease after an allogeneic hematopoietic cell transplant. This chain uses TRBV19 with TRBJ2-1; TRBD2 agrees at 9 bases. Specimen: skin. CDR3 protein: CASSMGLGVYAEQFF. The sequenced CDR3 bases are TGTGCCAGCAGTATGGGACTGGGAGTCTATGCTGAGCAGTTC.